Given below is one T cell receptor beta chain in context. Its antigen is unidentified. Each CDR3 protein gets one entry after TCRdb re-called the RACE reads with MiXCR. The data show 100,000 to 150,000 distinct CDR3 sequences, with about 13% seen just once and about 0.9% held by the top ten. Time point noted: patch test 1, 2 weeks after DPC sensitization. Noted treatment: therapeutic diphenylcyclopropenone sensitization with weekly scalp DPC. The data belong to a study of human T cells and chemical hapten exposure. Study conclusions and caveats: Alopecia in all donors means immunity may differ from healthy individuals.

The origin of this receptor is a young man with alopecia areata. Some clones in this sample may be carry-over from other donors' samples. The specimen was whole blood, collected in connection with sensitization to the hapten diphenylcyclopropenone (DPC).

CDR3 in DNA: TGCGCCAGCAGTGAGTCCAACAGGGGAGGGAGCAATCAGCCCCAGCATTTT. Protein product: CASSESNRGGSNQPQHF. The chain links TRBV10-2 to TRBJ1-5; 7 bases map to TRBD1. The V gene's germline CDR1 is WSHSY and CDR2 SAAADI. This CDR3 is 17 amino acids long. The V and J ends lost 0 bases and 1 base, in that order; junction bases with no gene match: 6.